What follows describes a single T cell receptor beta chain. The V gene end was trimmed by 0 bases and the J gene end by 0 bases; junction bases not matched to a gene: 8. Germline CDR1 is SGHRS and CDR2 is YFSETQ. This CDR3 is built from 19 residues. The repertoire was sequenced with immunoSEQ multiplex PCR; TCRdb's copy has only in-frame clones and lacks some. The table includes approximately 71,000 clones, about nine tenths detected once. The data were taken from a study of T cell changes during pregnancy in multiple sclerosis. The sample was peripheral blood, taken in the second trimester of pregnancy. This TCR was recovered from a female donor with multiple sclerosis, enrolled in a pregnancy study. The chain is built from TRBV5-1 and TRBJ2-3; the match to TRBD2 covers 12 bases. CDR3 residues: CASSLAVTSGGTSTDTQYF. The CDR3 DNA sequence: TGCGCCAGCAGCTTGGCCGTGACTAGCGGGGGCACCAGCACAGATACGCAGTATTTT.